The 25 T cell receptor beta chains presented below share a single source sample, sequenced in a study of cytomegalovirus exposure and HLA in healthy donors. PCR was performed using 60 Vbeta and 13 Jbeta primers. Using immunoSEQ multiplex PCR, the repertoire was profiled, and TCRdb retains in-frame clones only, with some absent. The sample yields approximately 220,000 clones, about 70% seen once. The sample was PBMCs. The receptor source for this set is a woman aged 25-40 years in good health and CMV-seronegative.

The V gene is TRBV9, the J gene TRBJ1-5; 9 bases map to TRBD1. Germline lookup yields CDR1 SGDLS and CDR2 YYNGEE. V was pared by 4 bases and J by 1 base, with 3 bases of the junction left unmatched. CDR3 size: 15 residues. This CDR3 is CASSIGTGSNQPQHF. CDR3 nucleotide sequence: TGTGCCAGCAGCATTGGGACAGGGAGCAATCAGCCCCAGCATTTT.

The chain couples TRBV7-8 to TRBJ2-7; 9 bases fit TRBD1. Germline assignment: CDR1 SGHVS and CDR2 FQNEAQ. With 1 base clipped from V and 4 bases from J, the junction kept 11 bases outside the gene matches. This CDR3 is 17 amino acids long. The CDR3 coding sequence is TGTGCCAGCAGCTTAGGAGGACAGGGGACCTCTGGGTACGAGCAGTACTTC. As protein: CASSLGGQGTSGYEQYF.

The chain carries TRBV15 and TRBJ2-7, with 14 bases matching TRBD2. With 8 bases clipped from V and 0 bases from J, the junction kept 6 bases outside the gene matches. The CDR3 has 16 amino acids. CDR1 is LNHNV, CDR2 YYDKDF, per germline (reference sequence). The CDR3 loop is CATGLAGGSSSYEQYF. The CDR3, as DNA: TGTGCCACCGGACTAGCGGGGGGTTCTAGCTCCTACGAGCAGTACTTC.

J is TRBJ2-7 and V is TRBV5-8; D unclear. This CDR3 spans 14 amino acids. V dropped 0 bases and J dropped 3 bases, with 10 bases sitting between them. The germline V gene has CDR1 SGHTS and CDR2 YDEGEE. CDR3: CASSLVSGNYEQYF. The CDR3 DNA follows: TGTGCCAGCAGCTTGGTGTCAGGAAACTACGAGCAGTACTTC.

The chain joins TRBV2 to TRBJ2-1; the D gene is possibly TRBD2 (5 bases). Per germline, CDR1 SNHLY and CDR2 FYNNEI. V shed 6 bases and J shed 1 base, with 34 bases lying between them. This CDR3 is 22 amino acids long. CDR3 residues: CASSESKAGVASLRESYNEQFF. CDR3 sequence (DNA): TGTGCCAGCAGCGAGTCGAAGGCCGGGGTAGCTTCATTGAGGGAGTCCTACAATGAGCAGTTCTTC.

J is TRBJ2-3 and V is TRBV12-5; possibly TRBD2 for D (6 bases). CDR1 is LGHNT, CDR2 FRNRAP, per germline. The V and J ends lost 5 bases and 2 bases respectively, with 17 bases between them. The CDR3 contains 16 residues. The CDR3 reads CASGPSRDSYTDTQYF. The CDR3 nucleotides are TGTGCTAGTGGTCCTTCTCGGGACTCTTACACAGATACGCAGTATTTT.

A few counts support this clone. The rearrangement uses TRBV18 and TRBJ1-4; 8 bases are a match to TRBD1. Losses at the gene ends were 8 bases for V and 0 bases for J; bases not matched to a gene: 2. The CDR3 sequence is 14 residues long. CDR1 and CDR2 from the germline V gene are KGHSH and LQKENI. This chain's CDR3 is CASTQGATNEKLFF. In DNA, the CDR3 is TGTGCCAGCACACAGGGGGCAACTAATGAAAAACTGTTTTTT.

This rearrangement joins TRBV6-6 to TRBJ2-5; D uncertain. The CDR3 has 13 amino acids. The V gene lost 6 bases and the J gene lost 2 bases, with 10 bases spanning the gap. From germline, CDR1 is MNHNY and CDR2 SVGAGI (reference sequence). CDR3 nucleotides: TGTGCCAGCAGCCAAACTTTGCAAGAGACCCAGTACTTC. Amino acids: CASSQTLQETQYF.

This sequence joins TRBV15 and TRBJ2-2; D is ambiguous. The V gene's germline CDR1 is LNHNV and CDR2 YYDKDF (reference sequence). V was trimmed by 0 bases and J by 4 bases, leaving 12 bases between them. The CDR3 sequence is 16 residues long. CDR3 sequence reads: CATSRERPPSTGELFF. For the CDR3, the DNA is TGTGCCACCAGCAGAGAACGCCCCCCCAGCACCGGGGAGCTGTTTTTT.

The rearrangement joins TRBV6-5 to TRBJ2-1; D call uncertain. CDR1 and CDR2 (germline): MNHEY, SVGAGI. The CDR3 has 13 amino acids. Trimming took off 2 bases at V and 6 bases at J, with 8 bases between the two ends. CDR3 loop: CASSYGGANEQFF. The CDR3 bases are TGTGCCAGCAGTTACGGTGGAGCCAATGAGCAGTTCTTC.

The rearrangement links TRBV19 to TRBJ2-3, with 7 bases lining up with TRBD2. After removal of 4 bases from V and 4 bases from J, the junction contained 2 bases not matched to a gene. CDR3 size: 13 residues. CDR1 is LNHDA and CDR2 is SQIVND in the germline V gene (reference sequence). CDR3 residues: CASSTGRADTQYF. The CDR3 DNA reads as TGTGCCAGTAGTACAGGGAGGGCAGATACGCAGTATTTT.

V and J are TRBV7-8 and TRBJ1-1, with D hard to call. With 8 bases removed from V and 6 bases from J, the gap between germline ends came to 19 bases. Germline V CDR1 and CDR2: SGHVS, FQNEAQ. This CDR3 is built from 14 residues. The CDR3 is CASLQRRVDAEAFF. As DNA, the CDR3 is TGTGCCAGCCTCCAGCGGAGGGTCGATGCTGAAGCTTTCTTT.

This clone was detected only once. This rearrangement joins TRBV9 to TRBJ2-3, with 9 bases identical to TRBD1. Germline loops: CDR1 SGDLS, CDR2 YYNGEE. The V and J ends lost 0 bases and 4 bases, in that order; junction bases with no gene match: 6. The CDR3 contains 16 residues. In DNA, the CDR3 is TGTGCCAGCAGCGTAGGAGGACAGGGGTATCCAGATACGCAGTATTTT. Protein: CASSVGGQGYPDTQYF. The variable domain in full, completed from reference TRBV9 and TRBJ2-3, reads DSGVTQTPKHLITATGQRVTLRCSPRSGDLSVYWYQQSLDQGLQFLIQYYNGEERAKGNILERFSAQQFPDLHSELNLSSLELGDSALYFCASSVGGQGYPDTQYFGPGTRLTVL.

The CDR3 sequence is CAWSVWLAGVPDTQYF. CDR3 sequence (DNA): TGTGCCTGGAGTGTATGGTTAGCGGGAGTGCCAGATACGCAGTATTTT. The J gene is TRBJ2-3, the V gene TRBV30; 9 bases agree with TRBD2. Germline lookup yields CDR1 GTSNPN and CDR2 SVGIG (reference sequence). The CDR3 has 16 residues. The V and J ends lost 0 bases and 4 bases, in that order; junction bases with no gene match: 8.

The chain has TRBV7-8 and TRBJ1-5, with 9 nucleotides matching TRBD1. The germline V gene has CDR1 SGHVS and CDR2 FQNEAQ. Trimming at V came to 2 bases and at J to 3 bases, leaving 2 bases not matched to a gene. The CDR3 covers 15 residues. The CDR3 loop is CASSLRTGVNQPQHF. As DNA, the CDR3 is TGTGCCAGCAGCTTACGGACAGGGGTCAATCAGCCCCAGCATTTT.

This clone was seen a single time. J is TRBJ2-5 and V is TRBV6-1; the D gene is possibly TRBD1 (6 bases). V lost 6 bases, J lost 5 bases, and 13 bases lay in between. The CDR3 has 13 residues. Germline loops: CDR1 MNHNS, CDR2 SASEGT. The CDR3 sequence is CASSGQYGETQYF. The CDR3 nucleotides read TGTGCCAGCAGCGGACAGTACGGGGAGACCCAGTACTTC.

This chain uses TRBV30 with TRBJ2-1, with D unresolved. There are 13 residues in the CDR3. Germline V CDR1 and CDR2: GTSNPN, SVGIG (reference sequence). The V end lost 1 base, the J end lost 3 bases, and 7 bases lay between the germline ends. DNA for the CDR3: TGTGCCTGGAGTGGAGGCAGCTACAATGAGCAGTTCTTC. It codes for CAWSGGSYNEQFF.

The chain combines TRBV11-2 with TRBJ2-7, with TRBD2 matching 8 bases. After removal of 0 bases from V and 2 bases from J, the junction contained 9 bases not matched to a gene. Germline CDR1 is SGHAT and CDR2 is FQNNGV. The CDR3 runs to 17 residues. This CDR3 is CASSLDHGGGIAYEQYF. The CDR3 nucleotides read TGTGCCAGCAGCTTAGATCACGGGGGGGGCATCGCCTACGAGCAGTACTTC. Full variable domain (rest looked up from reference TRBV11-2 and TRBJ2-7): EAGVAQSPRYKIIEKRQSVAFWCNPISGHATLYWYQQILGQGPKLLIQFQNNGVVDDSQLPKDRFSAERLKGVDSTLKIQPAKLEDSAVYLCASSLDHGGGIAYEQYFGPGTRLTVT.

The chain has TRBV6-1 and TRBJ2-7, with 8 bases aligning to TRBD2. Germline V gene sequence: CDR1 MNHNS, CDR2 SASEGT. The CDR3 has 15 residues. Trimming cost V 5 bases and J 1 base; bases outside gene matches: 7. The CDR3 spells CASSFVGRVSYEQYF. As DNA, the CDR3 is TGTGCCAGCAGTTTTGTCGGGAGGGTTTCCTACGAGCAGTACTTC.

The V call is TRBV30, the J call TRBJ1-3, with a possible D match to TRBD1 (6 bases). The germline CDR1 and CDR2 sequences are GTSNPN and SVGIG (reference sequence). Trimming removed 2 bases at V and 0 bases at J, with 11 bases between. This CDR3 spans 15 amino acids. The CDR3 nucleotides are TGTGCCTGGAGTAGGGACACCTTCTCTGGAAACACCATATATTTT. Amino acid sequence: CAWSRDTFSGNTIYF.

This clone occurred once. Here the CDR3 reads CASSRTGEDNEQFF. In DNA, the CDR3 is TGTGCCAGCAGCCGGACAGGGGAAGATAATGAGCAGTTCTTC. This chain joins TRBV6-4 and TRBJ2-1; 9 bases agree with TRBD1. This CDR3 has 14 residues. V lost 6 bases, J lost 7 bases, and 7 bases stayed unmatched. Germline CDR1 is MRHNA and CDR2 is SNTAGT.

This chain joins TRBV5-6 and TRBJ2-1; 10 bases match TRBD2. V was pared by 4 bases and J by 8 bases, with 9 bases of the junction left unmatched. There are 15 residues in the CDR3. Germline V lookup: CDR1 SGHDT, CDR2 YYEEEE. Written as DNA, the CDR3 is TGTGCCAGCAGCCCTCTAGCGGGAGCCGTCGATGAGCAGTTCTTC. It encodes CASSPLAGAVDEQFF.

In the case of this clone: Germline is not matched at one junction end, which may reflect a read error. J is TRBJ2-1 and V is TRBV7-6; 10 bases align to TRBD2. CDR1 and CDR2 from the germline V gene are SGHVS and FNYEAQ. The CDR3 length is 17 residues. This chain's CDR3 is CDSSLELAGVGMYEQFF. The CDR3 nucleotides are TGTGACAGCAGCTTAGAGCTAGCGGGAGTGGGAATGTATGAGCAGTTCTTC.

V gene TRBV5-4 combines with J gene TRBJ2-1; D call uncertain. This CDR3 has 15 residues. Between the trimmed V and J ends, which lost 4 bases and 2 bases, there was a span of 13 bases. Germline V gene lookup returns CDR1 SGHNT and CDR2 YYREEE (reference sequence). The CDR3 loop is CASSPPTGAYNEQFF. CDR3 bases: TGTGCCAGCAGCCCCCCCACGGGTGCCTACAATGAGCAGTTCTTC. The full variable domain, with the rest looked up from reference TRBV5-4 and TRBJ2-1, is ETGVTQSPTHLIKTRGQQVTLRCSSQSGHNTVSWYQQALGQGPQFIFQYYREEENGRGNFPPRFSGLQFPNYSSELNVNALELDDSALYLCASSPPTGAYNEQFFGPGTRLTVL.

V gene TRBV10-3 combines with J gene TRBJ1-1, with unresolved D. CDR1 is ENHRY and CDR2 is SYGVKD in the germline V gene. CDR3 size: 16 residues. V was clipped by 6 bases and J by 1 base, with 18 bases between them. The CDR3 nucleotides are TGTGCCATCAGCCGAGAATTACAGTACCGGAACACTGAAGCTTTCTTT. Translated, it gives CAISRELQYRNTEAFF.